This TCR beta chain was sequenced in a study of blood T cell repertoires in COVID-19. This clone was recorded a few times. Using immunoSEQ multiplex PCR, the repertoire was profiled, and TCRdb retains in-frame clones only, with some absent. Among roughly 70,000 clones listed, roughly 79% were seen once. The sequenced sample was peripheral blood. The source of this sequence is a man between 70 and 80 years old with acute or convalescent COVID-19.

CDR3 protein: CASSPGGHHYEQYF. The CDR3 DNA follows: TGTGCCAGCAGCCCAGGGGGACACCACTACGAGCAGTACTTC. This chain joins TRBV7-8 and TRBJ2-7, with 7 bases fitting TRBD1. This CDR3 contains 14 residues. The V segment lost 5 bases and the J segment 3 bases; nucleotides outside the gene matches: 7. Per germline, CDR1 SGHVS and CDR2 FQNEAQ.